The 15 T cell receptor beta chains below come from one sample, sequenced in a study of T cell clones after liver transplantation. Libraries were prepared by immunoSEQ multiplex PCR; TCRdb keeps only in-frame clonotypes and omits some of them. Among 24,000 or so clones listed, more than 60% were seen once. The sample here was CD4+ T cells from blood, taken before liver transplant. Receptor source: a human donor who received a liver transplant.

The chain uses TRBV18 and TRBJ1-1; TRBD1 matches at 8 bases. Germline CDR1 and CDR2: KGHSH and LQKENI. J lost 2 bases, V lost 3 bases, and 5 bases had no gene match. The CDR3 contains 15 residues. This chain's CDR3 is CASSPQGQGNTEAFF. Here the CDR3 DNA reads TGTGCCAGCTCACCCCAAGGACAGGGTAACACTGAAGCTTTCTTT. The whole variable domain, filled in from reference TRBV18 and TRBJ1-1, reads NAGVMQNPRHLVRRRGQEARLRCSPMKGHSHVYWYRQLPEEGLKFMVYLQKENIIDESGMPKERFSAEFPKEGPSILRIQQVVRGDSAAYFCASSPQGQGNTEAFFGQGTRLTVV.

This chain links TRBV5-1 with TRBJ2-2; unclear D gene. Germline V gene sequence: CDR1 SGHRS, CDR2 YFSETQ. The V and J ends lost 0 bases and 4 bases respectively, with 10 bases between them. The CDR3 sequence is 15 residues long. The DNA for the CDR3 is TGCGCCAGCAGCTTGGACCCGAGAGGCACCGGGGAGCTGTTTTTT. It translates to CASSLDPRGTGELFF.

The chain combines TRBV5-8 with TRBJ2-6; 9 bases align to TRBD1. V dropped 0 bases and J dropped 3; count of bases not matched to a gene: 4. CDR3 length: 17 residues. Germline assignment: CDR1 SGHTS and CDR2 YDEGEE. CDR3 protein: CASSLGQGGSGANVLTF. CDR3 sequence (DNA): TGTGCCAGCAGCTTGGGACAGGGGGGGAGTGGGGCCAACGTCCTGACTTTC.

The chain carries TRBV19 and TRBJ2-2, with D tentatively TRBD1 (7 bases). CDR3 length: 16 amino acids. V was clipped by 3 bases and J by 5 bases, with 16 bases between them. Germline assignment: CDR1 LNHDA and CDR2 SQIVND (reference sequence). CDR3 in amino acids: CASSISAPGGTGELFF. CDR3 DNA: TGTGCCAGTAGTATCTCGGCCCCAGGGGGGACCGGGGAGCTGTTTTTT.

This clone has only a few counts. The chain has TRBV6-5 and TRBJ1-2; D is possibly TRBD1 (6 bases). CDR1 MNHEY and CDR2 SVGAGI come from the germline V gene. The CDR3 length is 16 residues. V was pared by 4 bases and J by 2 bases, with 17 bases between. CDR3 in DNA: TGTGCCAGCAGTTTCCTATCGACAGGATCAAACTATGGCTACACCTTC. It codes for CASSFLSTGSNYGYTF.

The V and J genes are TRBV4-2 and TRBJ2-5; 8 bases align to TRBD1. Per germline, CDR1 LGHNA and CDR2 YNFKEQ. After removal of 4 bases from V and 1 base from J, the junction contained 5 bases not matched to a gene. This CDR3 has 15 residues. In DNA form, the CDR3 reads TGTGCCAGCAGCCGACGGACAGGGAGCCAAGAGACCCAGTACTTC. Amino acids: CASSRRTGSQETQYF.

In DNA form, the CDR3 reads TGTGCCAGCAGCTTGTCAATCAGGGGGCAGGACCAAGAGACCCAGTACTTC. Translating it yields CASSLSIRGQDQETQYF. This chain uses TRBV5-6 with TRBJ2-5; 8 nucleotides line up with TRBD1. The germline CDR1 and CDR2 sequences are SGHDT and YYEEEE. V lost 1 base to trimming and J lost 0 bases; unmatched junction nucleotides: 8. The CDR3 is 17 amino acids. The complete variable domain, with remaining parts taken from reference TRBV5-6 and TRBJ2-5, reads DAGVTQSPTHLIKTRGQQVTLRCSPKSGHDTVSWYQQALGQGPQFIFQYYEEEERQRGNFPDRFSGHQFPNYSSELNVNALLLGDSALYLCASSLSIRGQDQETQYFGPGTRLLVL.

The sample holds a few counts of this clone. This chain connects TRBV9 to TRBJ2-2; 8 bases match TRBD2. V gave up 4 bases and J gave up 0 bases; unmatched junction bases: 8. The germline V gene encodes CDR1 SGDLS and CDR2 YYNGEE. This CDR3 is 17 amino acids long. CDR3 sequence (DNA): TGTGCCAGCAGCCCTAGCGGGTGGCCTTCGAACACCGGGGAGCTGTTTTTT. Encoded protein: CASSPSGWPSNTGELFF.

The chain carries TRBV11-1 and TRBJ2-5; no clear D. The CDR3 sequence is 12 residues long. V was cut by 5 bases and J by 5 bases, with 9 bases left in between. Germline loops: CDR1 SGHAT, CDR2 FQDESV (reference sequence). This CDR3 reads CASSPNVETQYF. The CDR3 nucleotides are TGTGCCAGCAGCCCAAACGTCGAGACCCAGTACTTC.

J is TRBJ1-4 and V is TRBV7-8, with 7 bases that match TRBD1. This CDR3 spans 15 amino acids. Germline trimming cut 5 bases from V and 4 bases from J; bases unmatched to any gene: 7. The V gene's germline CDR1 is SGHVS and CDR2 FQNEAQ. In DNA, the CDR3 is TGTGCCAGCAGCCCCTTCCCAGGGGGTAATGAAAAACTGTTTTTT. This translates into CASSPFPGGNEKLFF.

The chain employs TRBV14 and TRBJ1-2; the D is unclear. The CDR3 sequence is 14 residues long. V was shortened by 3 bases and J by 2 bases, with 10 bases between the two germline ends. The germline V gene encodes CDR1 SGHDN and CDR2 FVKESK. The CDR3 region is CASSQGSFNYGYTF. DNA of the CDR3: TGTGCCAGCAGCCAGGGGTCATTCAACTATGGCTACACCTTC.

The V call is TRBV7-2, the J call TRBJ2-3; unclear D gene. Trimming stripped 4 bases from V and 0 bases from J, with 8 bases between. The CDR3 totals 14 residues. Germline V lookup: CDR1 SGHTA, CDR2 FQGNSA. CDR3 sequence (DNA): TGTGCCAGCAGCTCAGATACTAGCACAGATACGCAGTATTTT. As protein: CASSSDTSTDTQYF.

The genes are TRBV6-1 and TRBJ2-7; the D gene could be TRBD1 or TRBD2 (6 bases each). V lost 3 bases, J lost 5 bases, and 11 bases lay in between. This CDR3 region has 13 residues. Germline CDR1 MNHNS, CDR2 SASEGT. The DNA for the CDR3 is TGTGCCAGCAGTGAGAGGGGGGTCGACGAGCAGTACTTC. Translated, it gives CASSERGVDEQYF.

The gene calls are TRBV7-8 and TRBJ1-2, with 7 nucleotides matching TRBD1. The CDR3 is made up of 14 amino acids. The V gene end was trimmed by 5 bases and the J gene end by 2 bases; junction bases not matched to a gene: 5. Germline CDR1 reads SGHVS; CDR2 reads FQNEAQ. The CDR3 protein is CASSPRDRNYGYTF. The CDR3 DNA sequence: TGTGCCAGCAGCCCCCGGGACAGAAACTATGGCTACACCTTC.

This chain uses TRBV5-1 with TRBJ2-5; 12 positions match TRBD2. The CDR3 consists of 17 residues. Germline-derived CDR1 and CDR2 are SGHRS and YFSETQ. V was pared by 2 bases and J by 5 bases, with 10 bases of the junction left unmatched. CDR3 nucleotides: TGCGCCAGCAGCTTTACGACTAGCGGGAGTGCTGGGGAGACCCAGTACTTC. Its translation: CASSFTTSGSAGETQYF.